Included here is one T cell receptor (beta chain) sequence, with context. Participants' own reports of clinical history determined their cohort assignment. Assay used: immunoSEQ multiplex PCR; TCRdb lists only in-frame clones, some missing. This table has some 210,000 clones, about 87% appearing once. Germline-derived CDR1 and CDR2 are MGHDK and SYGVNS. The CDR3 runs 14 residues. The V segment lost 4 bases and the J segment 8 bases; nucleotides outside the gene matches: 1. These data come from a study of blood T cell repertoires in COVID-19. Study context: Researchers got acute and convalescent COVID-19 samples from the United States, Italy and Spain. In each case, the material was cDNA or gDNA derived from T cells, B-cell-depleted T cells, or PBMCs.

The V call is TRBV25-1, the J call TRBJ2-1, with TRBD2 identical over 14 bases. The sample comprised PBMCs or T cells enriched from blood (not recorded which). This clonotype was obtained from a man between 18 and 29 years old with acute COVID-19. CDR3 DNA: TGTGCCAGCAGTGGACTAGCGGGAGGGGATGAGCAGTTCTTC. Translated: CASSGLAGGDEQFF.